This T cell receptor (beta chain) was documented in a study of blood T cell repertoires in COVID-19 (dated by TCRdb to the early 2020s). Background for the entire study: The collaborator samples originated in the United States, Italy and Spain and spanned the acute and convalescent phases of COVID-19. The material from the prospective study consisted of cDNA or gDNA derived from T cells, B-cell-depleted T cells, or PBMCs. Subjects who had been exposed to COVID-19, were actively infected with it, or had recovered from it provided the deeply sampled blood TCRbeta repertoires that made up the dataset. A freely available public database, intended as a resource for researchers studying the immune response to SARS-CoV-2, is where the repertoires were released. Samples were obtained from the ongoing ImmuneRACE study (first 160 participants) and from some 1,200 subjects provided by 6 global collaborators. Sample metadata almost always included a de-identified subject ID, COVID-19 status, age in years and sex. Where available, HLA class I and class II types were taken from metadata supplied by the sample provider and were not determined by assay-based typing.

Worth noting for this clone: This clone's antigen is unknown. Base qualities are not provided; no much larger clone lies one nucleotide away.

CDR1 is given as SGDLS and CDR2 as YYNGEE, both from the germline V gene. The junction carries 5 bases between V and J, which are trimmed by 4 bases and 0 bases respectively. The CDR3 contains 13 residues, cysteine and phenylalanine counted. Here the CDR3 DNA is all that survives: 39 bases in frame from base 1. The immunoSEQ Assay, a bias-controlled multiplex PCR, was used to amplify TCRbeta CDR3 regions from genomic DNA. The study's processing was this. The number of nucleated cells in each sample was estimated from the amplification of reference gene primers within the assay. To quantify the absolute abundance of each unique TCRbeta CDR3 rearrangement, sequence reads were collapsed and filtered. For each sample, productive Simpson clonality was calculated by taking the square root of Simpson's diversity index across productive rearrangements. This is the immuneACCESS table as TCRdb keeps it, with only in-frame sequences that have V and J called. A part of the clones is gone; compared with another copy, unresolved V genes explain less than half, and the rest is unexplained. V and J calls and clone size are given by that table; D and trimming were obtained from the DNA. A total of 250,000 to 350,000 clones appear in this sample, roughly 84% of them only once. More than 1.1% of the sample is in the top ten clones.

At one collaborating source in Seattle, patients were enrolled during active infection and were followed longitudinally through the course of disease. Collaborating institutions collected whole blood in K2EDTA tubes following their own protocols. For TCRbeta analysis, collaborators shipped samples in one of three forms: frozen whole blood, isolated PBMCs, or DNA extracted from either of those sample types. Overall study outcomes, separate from this receptor: Clinical and demographic metadata were provided uncurated, with the amount varying by source and participant.

The sample consisted of peripheral blood. The clonotype comes from a human donor with COVID-19, enrolled during active disease. The donor label of this sample is uncertain. The rearrangement joined TRBV9 to TRBJ1-3, with an unclear D gene assignment. The nucleotide sequence is TGTGCCAGCAGCCGGGACTCTGGAAACACCATATATTTT. Its coded protein is CASSRDSGNTIYF.